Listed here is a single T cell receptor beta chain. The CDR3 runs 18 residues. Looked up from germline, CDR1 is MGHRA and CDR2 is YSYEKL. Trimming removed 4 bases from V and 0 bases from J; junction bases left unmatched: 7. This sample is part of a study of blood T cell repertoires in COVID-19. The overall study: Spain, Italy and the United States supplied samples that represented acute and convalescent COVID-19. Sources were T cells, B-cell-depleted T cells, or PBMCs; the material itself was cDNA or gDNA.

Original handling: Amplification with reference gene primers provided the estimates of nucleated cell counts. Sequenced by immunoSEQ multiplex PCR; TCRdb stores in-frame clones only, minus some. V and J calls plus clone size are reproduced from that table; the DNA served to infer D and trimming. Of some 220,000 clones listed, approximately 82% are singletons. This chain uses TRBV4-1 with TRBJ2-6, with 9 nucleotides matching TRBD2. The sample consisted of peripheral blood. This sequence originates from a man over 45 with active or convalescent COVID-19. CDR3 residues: CASSLRTSDVSGANVLTF. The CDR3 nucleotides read TGCGCCAGCAGCCTGCGGACTAGCGACGTCTCTGGGGCCAACGTCCTGACTTTC.